The 14 T cell receptor beta chains given below trace back to one sample, sequenced in a study of esophageal squamous cell carcinoma under preoperative chemotherapy. Time point given: before preoperative PTX-NDP chemotherapy. TCRdb passed the PCR reads through MiXCR, listing each CDR3 protein once. This table holds about 16,000 distinct CDR3 sequences, around half found once. This material was collected from a patient given preoperative chemotherapy. The receptors come from a human donor with esophageal squamous cell carcinoma. The donor label of this sample is uncertain.

The rearrangement uses TRBV7-6 and TRBJ2-1; 12 nucleotides line up with TRBD1. The CDR3 runs 18 residues. Germline values: CDR1 SGHVS, CDR2 FNYEAQ. V was clipped by 9 bases and J by 0 bases; unmatched bases: 12. The CDR3 spells CASSPGQGAGRSYNEQFF. DNA of the CDR3: TGTGCCAGTTCACCGGGACAGGGGGCTGGTCGCTCCTACAATGAGCAGTTCTTC.

This clonotype was seen at least ten times. The CDR3 loop is CASSESGLGNEQFF. CDR3 bases: TGCGCCAGCAGTGAGAGCGGCTTAGGCAATGAGCAGTTCTTC. The rearrangement uses TRBV10-2 and TRBJ2-1; maybe TRBD2 (5 bases). Trimming left V 2 bases short and J 6 bases short, with 11 bases between. CDR1 and CDR2 (germline): WSHSY, SAAADI. The CDR3 totals 14 residues.

For this clonotype: The junction does not match germline at one end; this may be a read error. The CDR3 DNA follows: TGTGCCATCAGCGAGTTGAGAGGCGGAACAGATACGCAGTATTTT. This gives the protein CAISELRGGTDTQYF. The chain employs TRBV10-3 and TRBJ2-3, with no clear D. The V gene's germline CDR1 is ENHRY and CDR2 SYGVKD. The CDR3 sequence is 15 residues long.

The chain has TRBV5-4 and TRBJ2-2; TRBD1 aligns across 7 bases. The tail of the sequence fits TRBJ2-3 better, so the J call may be wrong. This CDR3 spans 15 amino acids. CDR1 is SGHNT, CDR2 YYREEE, per germline (reference sequence). The CDR3 DNA reads TGTGCCAGCAGCTTGGTCAGGGGGAACACCGGGGAGCAGTATTTT. This translates into CASSLVRGNTGEQYF.

This clonotype was counted only a few times. V is TRBV11-3 and J is TRBJ2-7, with no clear D. Germline-derived CDR1 and CDR2 are SGHNT and YENEEA. Deletions cut 0 bases from V and 4 bases from J, with 7 bases between. CDR3 length: 13 residues. The CDR3 DNA is TGTGCCAGCAGCTTAGAGTCCGCTTACGAGCAGTACTTC. It translates to CASSLESAYEQYF.

This clonotype was seen many times. This could be a read error, since a much larger clone is one nucleotide away. J is TRBJ2-5 and V is TRBV11-3; TRBD2 agrees at 12 bases. J gave up 11 bases and V 6 bases, and 13 bases lay outside the gene matches. Germline V gene sequence: CDR1 SGHNT, CDR2 YENEEA. CDR3 length: 15 residues. CDR3: CASSFGLAGFNEQYF. The DNA for the CDR3 is TGTGCCAGCAGTTTCGGACTAGCGGGATTCAATGAGCAGTACTTC.

The chain recombines TRBV7-2 with TRBJ2-1; the D is unclear. Germline values: CDR1 SGHTA, CDR2 FQGNSA. Trimming cost V 4 bases and J 10 bases, with 11 bases left between them. This CDR3 region has 12 residues. CDR3 DNA sequence: TGTGCCAGCAGCTCCTACCTCTACGAGCAGTTCTTC. It specifies CASSSYLYEQFF.

V is TRBV5-4 and J is TRBJ2-5, with D maybe TRBD2 (6 bases). The J call could be wrong; TRBJ2-7 is a better fit for the DNA end. Germline CDR1 reads SGHNT; CDR2 reads YYREEE (reference sequence). The CDR3 extends over 14 amino acids. The CDR3 loop is CASSNTGGYYEQYF. In nucleotides, the CDR3 is TGTGCCAGCAGCAACACCGGGGGATACTACGAGCAGTACTTC.

This clonotype was detected only a few times. This chain connects TRBV4-3 to TRBJ2-5; D call uncertain. CDR1 LGHNA and CDR2 YSLEER come from the germline V gene. Trimming pared 0 bases from V and 4 bases from J, leaving 6 bases between. The CDR3 spans 13 residues. CDR3 sequence (DNA): TGCGCCAGCAGCCAAGAAACGGGAGAGACCCAGTACTTC. This gives the protein CASSQETGETQYF.

The table lists this clonotype with many counts. The chain uses TRBV6-2 or TRBV6-3 and TRBJ1-4; D is undetermined. Germline CDR1 reads MNHEY; CDR2 reads SVGEGT. The CDR3 spans 15 residues. The ends were cut back, 5 bases at V and 7 bases at J, with 17 bases in the middle. The DNA for the CDR3 is TGTGCCAGCAGTCCCCCGGGAAGTTACGGTGAAAAACTGTTTTTT. Translating gives CASSPPGSYGEKLFF.

The V call is TRBV7-9, the J call TRBJ2-3; D may match TRBD1 or TRBD2 (7 bases each). The J call may be faulty, since TRBJ2-7 better matches the DNA end. CDR1 is SEHNR, CDR2 FQNEAQ, per germline (reference sequence). The CDR3 contains 17 residues. CDR3 sequence: CASSPRGGLWGTNMQYF. CDR3 nucleotide sequence: TGTGCCAGCAGCCCCAGGGGGGGGCTTTGGGGCACAAACATGCAGTACTTC.

This sequence joins TRBV7-6 and TRBJ2-5; 11 bases are a match to TRBD2. This CDR3 has 16 amino acids. Germline loops: CDR1 SGHVS, CDR2 FNYEAQ. J gave up 11 bases and V 5 bases, and 16 bases lay outside the gene matches. CDR3 bases: TGTGCCAGCAGCAATCCGGGACTAGCGGAGGACAATGAGCAGTACTTC. This encodes CASSNPGLAEDNEQYF.

The sample holds many counts of this clonotype. V usage is TRBV7-2 and J usage is TRBJ2-7, with 8 bases that match TRBD2. Germline V gives CDR1 SGHTA, CDR2 FQGNSA. This CDR3 is 16 amino acids long. V lost 1 base and J lost 0; bases outside the gene matches: 5. The CDR3 loop reads CASSLVVGLASYEQYF. The DNA of the CDR3 is TGTGCCAGCAGCTTAGTGGTAGGACTAGCCTCCTACGAGCAGTACTTC. Complete variable domain (other parts from reference TRBV7-2 and TRBJ2-7): GAGVSQSPSNKVTEKGKDVELRCDPISGHTALYWYRQSLGQGLEFLIYFQGNSAPDKSGLPSDRFSAERTGGSVSTLTIQRTQQEDSAVYLCASSLVVGLASYEQYFGPGTRLTVT.

V is TRBV11-3 and J is TRBJ2-2; TRBD2 matches at 10 bases. Germline loops: CDR1 SGHNT, CDR2 YENEEA. The CDR3 sequence is 14 residues long. V trimming: 2 bases; J trimming: 7 bases; junction bases outside the gene matches: 1. CDR3 loop: CASSLLAGVGELFF. The CDR3 DNA reads as TGTGCCAGCAGCTTACTAGCGGGAGTCGGGGAGCTGTTTTTT.